One sample yielded the 31 T cell receptor beta chains listed below, sequenced in a study of shared clonotypes between healthy human individuals. Sequenced by immunoSEQ multiplex PCR; TCRdb stores in-frame clones only, minus some. The sample contains roughly 2.4 million clones, 95% of which appear only once. The sequenced sample was naive CD4+ T cells sorted from blood. Subset noted: CD45RA+ positively selected. These receptors all stem from a man younger than 35 in good health.

Only one count was recorded for this clone. CDR3 sequence: CASTAAGETQYF. DNA of the CDR3: TGCGCCAGCACCGCAGCTGGAGAGACCCAGTACTTC. The J gene is TRBJ2-5, the V gene TRBV5-1, with D uncertain. V shed 6 bases and J shed 4 bases, with 10 bases lying between them. Germline-derived CDR1 and CDR2 are SGHRS and YFSETQ. This CDR3 contains 12 residues.

The gene calls are TRBV5-6 and TRBJ2-1, with D possibly being TRBD1 or TRBD2 (6 bases each). V was pared by 3 bases and J by 4 bases, with 11 bases between. Germline lookup yields CDR1 SGHDT and CDR2 YYEEEE. This CDR3 comprises 14 residues. CDR3 protein: CASSWAGQYNEQFF. The CDR3 DNA follows: TGTGCCAGCAGCTGGGCGGGACAATACAATGAGCAGTTCTTC.

This chain connects TRBV6-9 to TRBJ1-1; TRBD1 might be the D (5 bases). CDR3 length: 12 amino acids. Trimming left V 9 bases short and J 0 bases short, with 8 bases between. Germline V CDR1 and CDR2: MNHGY, SVAAGI. This chain's CDR3 is CASDSMNTEAFF. The CDR3, as DNA: TGTGCCAGTGACAGTATGAACACTGAAGCTTTCTTT.

This clone has more than one count but fewer than ten. The chain recombines TRBV6-5 with TRBJ2-1; 12 bases agree with TRBD2. There are 16 residues in the CDR3. V was clipped by 0 bases and J by 7 bases; unmatched bases: 4. The germline CDR1 and CDR2 sequences are MNHEY and SVGAGI. CDR3 sequence (DNA): TGTGCCAGCAGTTACTCGAGTCTAGCGGGGGGGAATGAGCAGTTCTTC. This sequence encodes CASSYSSLAGGNEQFF.

The V gene is TRBV12-5, the J gene TRBJ2-5; D not certain. There are 15 residues in the CDR3. The germline V gene encodes CDR1 LGHNT and CDR2 FRNRAP. V lost 1 base and J lost 2, with 11 bases in between. CDR3 loop: CASGLASSLQETQYF. The CDR3 coding sequence is TGTGCTAGTGGTTTGGCCAGCAGTTTACAAGAGACCCAGTACTTC.

This clone was counted a single time. The V and J genes are TRBV2 and TRBJ2-7; 7 bases map to TRBD2. Trimming removed 0 bases from V and 11 bases from J; junction bases left unmatched: 7. Germline CDR1 SNHLY, CDR2 FYNNEI. The CDR3 totals 13 residues. CDR3 sequence: CASSEALRGRKYF. The CDR3 nucleotides read TGTGCCAGCAGTGAAGCGCTTCGCGGGAGAAAGTACTTC.

The V and J genes are TRBV11-3 and TRBJ1-4; D gene uncertain. V was trimmed by 5 bases and J by 8 bases, leaving 18 bases between them. This CDR3 region has 15 residues. The germline V gene encodes CDR1 SGHNT and CDR2 YENEEA. The CDR3 loop reads CASSPHFFSREKLFF. The CDR3 region has the DNA TGTGCCAGCAGCCCCCACTTTTTTTCGAGAGAAAAACTGTTTTTT.

The CDR3 here is CASSGTITGELFF. DNA for the CDR3: TGTGCCAGCAGCGGGACTATCACCGGGGAGCTGTTTTTT. The chain has TRBV2 and TRBJ2-2; 7 bases agree with TRBD2. The germline gives CDR1 SNHLY, CDR2 FYNNEI. V was pared by 6 bases and J by 4 bases, with 2 bases of the junction left unmatched. The CDR3 consists of 13 residues.

The chain employs TRBV18 and TRBJ1-2; D is unresolved. The CDR3 spans 14 residues. CDR1 KGHSH and CDR2 LQKENI come from the germline V gene. Trimming pared 6 bases from V and 2 bases from J, leaving 13 bases between. The CDR3 sequence is CASSPLEGNYGYTF. The CDR3 coding sequence is TGTGCCAGCTCGCCCCTCGAAGGGAACTATGGCTACACCTTC.

This clone showed up just once. Other DNA sequences in this specimen translate into the identical CDR3. The V gene is TRBV6-5, the J gene TRBJ2-2; TRBD2 aligns across 10 bases. Losses at the gene ends were 6 bases for V and 1 base for J; bases not matched to a gene: 2. Per germline, CDR1 MNHEY and CDR2 SVGAGI. The CDR3 sequence is 15 residues long. DNA for the CDR3: TGTGCCAGCAGGATAGCGGGGGGGAACACCGGGGAGCTGTTTTTT. This gives the protein CASRIAGGNTGELFF.

Comment on this clone: The same CDR3 arises from other DNA sequences in this sample as well. This chain uses TRBV7-2 with TRBJ1-3, with D uncertain. Germline assignment: CDR1 SGHTA and CDR2 FQGNSA. Trimming stripped 0 bases from V and 3 bases from J, with 3 bases between. CDR3 size: 13 residues. CDR3 loop: CASSLAGGNTIYF. The CDR3 coding sequence is TGTGCCAGCAGCTTAGCGGGTGGAAACACCATATATTTT. Filled out from reference TRBV7-2 and TRBJ1-3, the complete variable domain reads GAGVSQSPSNKVTEKGKDVELRCDPISGHTALYWYRQSLGQGLEFLIYFQGNSAPDKSGLPSDRFSAERTGGSVSTLTIQRTQQEDSAVYLCASSLAGGNTIYFGEGSWLTVV.

The chain employs TRBV9 and TRBJ2-3; the D is unclear. The CDR3 consists of 13 residues. The ends were cut back, 3 bases at V and 5 bases at J, with 10 bases in the middle. Germline values: CDR1 SGDLS, CDR2 YYNGEE. CDR3 residues: CASSEPIGDTQYF. CDR3 nucleotides: TGTGCCAGCAGCGAGCCCATTGGAGATACGCAGTATTTT.

This sequence joins TRBV30 and TRBJ1-6, with 8 bases lining up with TRBD1. V lost 5 bases and J lost 11; bases outside the gene matches: 8. CDR1 is GTSNPN, CDR2 SVGIG, per germline (reference sequence). The CDR3 extends over 13 amino acids. Here the CDR3 DNA reads TGTGCCTGGGAGACAGGGGCAACGACACCCCTCCACTTT. Protein product: CAWETGATTPLHF.

The chain joins TRBV5-1 to TRBJ2-7, with 12 nucleotides matching TRBD1. Trimming at V came to 4 bases and at J to 5 bases, leaving 7 bases not matched to a gene. The CDR3 is 15 residues long. The germline V gene encodes CDR1 SGHRS and CDR2 YFSETQ. This chain's CDR3 is CASSLGTGGNNEQYF. In nucleotides, the CDR3 is TGCGCCAGCAGCCTAGGGACAGGGGGCAACAACGAGCAGTACTTC.

The chain joins TRBV25-1 to TRBJ1-4, with D possibly matching TRBD1 (6 bases). The CDR3 contains 16 residues. V was cut by 1 base and J by 4 bases, with 13 bases left in between. CDR1 and CDR2 from the germline V gene are MGHDK and SYGVNS. The CDR3 region is CASSEFSGTLNEKLFF. CDR3 DNA sequence: TGTGCCAGCAGTGAATTCTCCGGGACACTTAATGAAAAACTGTTTTTT. Full variable domain (remainder filled in from reference TRBV25-1 and TRBJ1-4): EADIYQTPRYLVIGTGKKITLECSQTMGHDKMYWYQQDPGMELHLIHYSYGVNSTEKGDLSSESTVSRIRTEHFPLTLESARPSHTSQYLCASSEFSGTLNEKLFFGSGTQLSVL.

The rearrangement links TRBV7-2 to TRBJ1-5; 7 bases are a match to TRBD1. This CDR3 region has 16 residues. CDR1 SGHTA and CDR2 FQGNSA come from the germline V gene. Germline trimming cut 5 bases from V and 6 bases from J; bases unmatched to any gene: 13. The CDR3 is CASSIRQGFVGQPQHF. In DNA, the CDR3 is TGTGCCAGCAGCATAAGACAGGGATTCGTCGGTCAGCCCCAGCATTTT.

The genes are TRBV4-1 and TRBJ2-5, with D unclear. The CDR3 totals 14 residues. The germline V gene encodes CDR1 MGHRA and CDR2 YSYEKL. V lost 1 base and J 4 bases, leaving 10 bases between the germline ends. CDR3 loop: CASSQAGVIETQYF. CDR3 coding DNA: TGCGCCAGCAGCCAAGCTGGGGTAATAGAGACCCAGTACTTC.

The rearrangement joins TRBV9 to TRBJ2-1; 8 bases fit TRBD2. The CDR3 runs to 17 residues. V gave up 4 bases and J gave up 4 bases; unmatched junction bases: 13. Germline values: CDR1 SGDLS, CDR2 YYNGEE. The CDR3 spells CASSILTAGVSYNEQFF. In nucleotides, the CDR3 is TGTGCCAGCAGCATCCTCACAGCGGGAGTCTCTTACAATGAGCAGTTCTTC.

This chain connects TRBV2 to TRBJ2-7, with 10 nucleotides matching TRBD1. The CDR3 extends over 13 amino acids. V gave up 11 bases and J gave up 2 bases; unmatched junction bases: 6. CDR1 SNHLY and CDR2 FYNNEI come from the germline V gene. The CDR3 coding sequence is TGTGCCGGGACGGGACAGGGGACCTACGAGCAGTACTTC. It yields the protein CAGTGQGTYEQYF. The full variable domain, in which reference TRBV2 and TRBJ2-7 provide the parts outside the CDR3, is EPEVTQTPSHQVTQMGQEVILRCVPISNHLYFYWYRQILGQKVEFLVSFYNNEISEKSEIFDDQFSVERPDGSNFTLKIRSTKLEDSAMYFCAGTGQGTYEQYFGPGTRLTVT.

The gene calls are TRBV6-5 and TRBJ2-5; 7 nucleotides line up with TRBD2. Losses at the gene ends were 2 bases for V and 7 bases for J; bases not matched to a gene: 4. The CDR3 is 13 residues long. In germline, CDR1 is MNHEY, CDR2 SVGAGI. CDR3 loop: CASSYTSAGTQYF. Here the CDR3 DNA reads TGTGCCAGCAGTTACACTAGCGCAGGGACCCAGTACTTC.

The chain uses TRBV29-1 and TRBJ2-2; the match to TRBD1 covers 7 bases. V shed 6 bases, J shed 2 bases, and the junction held 9 bases outside the gene matches. The CDR3 length is 15 residues. Germline V gives CDR1 SQVTM, CDR2 ANQGSEA. In nucleotides, the CDR3 is TGCAGCGTCGGACCCGGGACAGAAAACACCGGGGAGCTGTTTTTT. Translated: CSVGPGTENTGELFF.

This chain connects TRBV5-1 to TRBJ2-6, with D possibly TRBD1 on 6 matching bases. This CDR3 region has 16 residues. Germline V gene lookup returns CDR1 SGHRS and CDR2 YFSETQ. Trimming stripped 2 bases from V and 2 bases from J, with 11 bases between. The CDR3 loop is CASSFSSGAGANVLTF. CDR3 DNA sequence: TGCGCCAGCAGCTTCTCTTCAGGGGCTGGGGCCAACGTCCTGACTTTC.

The CDR3 sequence: CSVVSSRGGLYEQYF. The CDR3 DNA reads TGCAGCGTTGTATCTAGCAGGGGGGGCCTCTACGAGCAGTACTTC. The chain is built from TRBV29-1 and TRBJ2-7; D tentatively fits TRBD1 or TRBD2 (7 bases each). Between the trimmed V and J ends, which lost 4 bases and 3 bases, there was a span of 19 bases. In germline, CDR1 is SQVTM, CDR2 ANQGSEA. CDR3 length: 15 amino acids.

This chain connects TRBV5-6 to TRBJ2-1; D not resolved. The CDR3 is 14 residues long. V lost 2 bases and J 0 bases, leaving 6 bases between the germline ends. In germline, CDR1 is SGHDT, CDR2 YYEEEE. DNA of the CDR3: TGTGCCAGCAGCTTCATGAGCTCCTACAATGAGCAGTTCTTC. Protein product: CASSFMSSYNEQFF.

The chain links TRBV19 to TRBJ2-7; TRBD2 is a possible D gene (6 bases). The CDR3 runs 14 residues. Germline-derived CDR1 and CDR2 are LNHDA and SQIVND (reference sequence). With 4 bases removed from V and 3 bases from J, the gap between germline ends came to 13 bases. DNA for the CDR3: TGTGCCAGTAGTAACCCTAGCGCCCGCTACGAGCAGTACTTC. Translating gives CASSNPSARYEQYF.

V is TRBV6-5 and J is TRBJ2-4; TRBD1 or TRBD2 may be the D gene (7 bases each). V lost 4 bases, J lost 1 base, and 14 bases lay in between. Germline CDR1 reads MNHEY; CDR2 reads SVGAGI. CDR3 length: 16 residues. The CDR3 loop reads CASSWEGATAKNIQYF. The CDR3 nucleotides read TGTGCCAGCAGTTGGGAGGGGGCAACGGCCAAAAACATTCAGTACTTC.

This sequence joins TRBV18 and TRBJ2-1, with no clear D. Germline V gene sequence: CDR1 KGHSH, CDR2 LQKENI. This CDR3 contains 16 residues. Trimming left V 2 bases short and J 7 bases short, with 18 bases between. This chain's CDR3 is CASSPTVTTIGNEQFF. DNA for the CDR3: TGTGCCAGCTCACCAACCGTGACCACGATTGGGAATGAGCAGTTCTTC.

In regard to this clone: This same CDR3 is encoded by further DNA sequences in the sample. The chain couples TRBV5-1 to TRBJ2-5, with TRBD1 matching 7 bases. The V gene's germline CDR1 is SGHRS and CDR2 YFSETQ. Trimming cost V 4 bases and J 3 bases; bases outside gene matches: 3. This CDR3 is 13 amino acids long. The CDR3 spells CASSPDREETQYF. CDR3 coding DNA: TGCGCCAGCAGCCCAGACAGGGAAGAGACCCAGTACTTC.

This chain connects TRBV11-2 to TRBJ2-3; 7 positions match TRBD2. Unmatched junction bases numbered 2, after V lost 3 bases and J lost 5 bases. The CDR3 extends over 13 amino acids. CDR1 SGHAT and CDR2 FQNNGV come from the germline V gene. The CDR3 coding sequence is TGTGCCAGCAGCTTTGCGGGGGTAGATACGCAGTATTTT. This gives the protein CASSFAGVDTQYF.

In its sample, this clone was seen once. The chain links TRBV5-6 to TRBJ1-2, with TRBD1 identical over 10 bases. The length of the CDR3 is 16 residues. Looked up from germline, CDR1 is SGHDT and CDR2 is YYEEEE. The V and J ends lost 0 bases and 5 bases, in that order; junction bases with no gene match: 7. CDR3 in DNA: TGTGCCAGCAGCTTGGTTGGGACAGGGGTGAGGTATGGCTACACCTTC. Residues: CASSLVGTGVRYGYTF.

A word on this clone: This specimen includes other DNA sequences encoding the same CDR3. This sequence joins TRBV5-4 and TRBJ2-2; D gene uncertain. The germline gives CDR1 SGHNT, CDR2 YYREEE (reference sequence). V lost 0 bases and J 4 bases, leaving 7 bases between the germline ends. The CDR3 runs 14 residues. The CDR3 spells CASSLGASTGELFF. The CDR3 nucleotides are TGTGCCAGCAGCTTGGGGGCAAGCACCGGGGAGCTGTTTTTT.